Below, 28 T cell receptor beta chains from the same sample are listed, as sequenced in a study of breast tumors, draining lymph nodes, adjacent tissues. Axillary draining lymph nodes of breast cancer patients supplied the node samples. TCRdb itself ran the multiplex PCR reads through MiXCR, one entry per CDR3 protein. The sample contains about 230,000 distinct CDR3 sequences, less than 40% of which appear only once. The specimen was axillary lymph node tissue. The origin of the receptors is a female donor with breast cancer. Some clones in this sample may be carry-over from other donors' samples.

This clonotype was counted at least ten times. The J gene is TRBJ2-3, the V gene TRBV2, with unresolved D. The V end lost 0 bases, the J end lost 1 base, and 11 bases lay between the germline ends. Looked up from germline, CDR1 is SNHLY and CDR2 is FYNNEI. The CDR3 contains 16 residues. DNA for the CDR3: TGTGCCAGCAGTGAAGCAGGGTGGTCGGGCACAGATACGCAGTATTTT. Protein: CASSEAGWSGTDTQYF.

This clonotype was observed many times. A read error may produce the germline difference seen at one junction end. The chain employs TRBV20-1 and TRBJ2-5; 7 bases are shared with TRBD1. The CDR3 covers 11 residues. Per germline, CDR1 DFQATT and CDR2 SNEGSKA (reference sequence). CDR3 in amino acids: CSAGTEETQSF. CDR3 coding DNA: TGCAGTGCTGGGACAGAAGAGACCCAGTCCTTC.

At least ten counts were recorded for this clonotype. The chain combines TRBV2 with TRBJ1-5; a weak D match, TRBD1 (6 bases). The CDR3 has 15 residues. V lost 8 bases and J 3 bases, leaving 17 bases between the germline ends. Per germline, CDR1 SNHLY and CDR2 FYNNEI. CDR3 nucleotides: TGTGCCAGCTCCGGGGGGGGCAGGGACAATCAGCCCCAGCATTTT. Its protein is CASSGGGRDNQPQHF.

On this clonotype: A much bigger clone sits one base away, suggesting this may be a read error. The conserved final phenylalanine or tryptophan is absent from the CDR3, which likely points to a read error. The rearrangement links TRBV9 to TRBJ1-2; D is uncertain. The V and J ends lost 5 bases and 0 bases respectively, with 8 bases between them. Germline V lookup: CDR1 SGDLS, CDR2 YYNGEE. This CDR3 is built from 13 residues. The CDR3 DNA is TGTGCCAGCAGTGGAGAAGCTAACTATGGCTACACCTCC. Its protein is CASSGEANYGYTS.

This clonotype was detected many times. The chain recombines TRBV19 with TRBJ2-2; TRBD2 is a possible D gene (6 bases). Germline loops: CDR1 LNHDA, CDR2 SQIVND (reference sequence). CDR3 length: 15 residues. Trimming removed 3 bases from V and 5 bases from J, with 13 bases in between. Written as DNA, the CDR3 is TGTGCCAGTAGTATCGGGCGGGATGGGACCGGGGAGCTGTTTTTT. The encoded protein is CASSIGRDGTGELFF.

This clonotype was recorded many times. The V and J genes are TRBV6-1 and TRBJ2-7; no reliable D call. The CDR3 is 12 residues long. V was pared by 3 bases and J by 5 bases, with 8 bases between. Per the germline V gene, CDR1 is MNHNS and CDR2 is SASEGT. The CDR3 reads CASSDRFDEQYF. The CDR3 DNA reads as TGTGCCAGCAGTGACAGGTTCGACGAGCAGTACTTC.

This clonotype was found a few times. This chain joins TRBV6-1 and TRBJ2-7, with 10 bases that match TRBD2. J was trimmed by 5 bases and V by 10 bases; bases with no gene match: 35. Germline loops: CDR1 MNHNS, CDR2 SASEGT. This CDR3 region has 22 residues. Written as DNA, the CDR3 is TGTGCCATTTCAGCCGACATGGGTCCTGGTGATAGCGGGAGGAAGACTTTTGACGAGCAGTACTTC. This encodes CAISADMGPGDSGRKTFDEQYF.

This clonotype came up many times. This chain joins TRBV20-1 and TRBJ2-5; a possible D gene is TRBD1 (6 bases). The germline V and J ends were trimmed by 8 bases and 5 bases, with 12 bases remaining between them. CDR1 and CDR2 (germline): DFQATT, SNEGSKA (reference sequence). This CDR3 comprises 11 residues. CDR3 in DNA: TGCAGTACAGGGATCGGGGAGACCCAGTACTTC. It codes for CSTGIGETQYF.

This chain links TRBV14 with TRBJ2-7; 7 bases map to TRBD2. After removal of 4 bases from V and 4 bases from J, the junction contained 4 bases not matched to a gene. CDR3 length: 13 residues. In germline, CDR1 is SGHDN, CDR2 FVKESK. CDR3 DNA sequence: TGTGCCAGCAGCCCGTCCGGGGGGTACGAGCAGTACGTC. It encodes CASSPSGGYEQYV.

This clonotype was observed at least ten times. The chain combines TRBV7-2 with TRBJ2-7; TRBD2 matches at 7 bases. Germline V CDR1 and CDR2: SGHTA, FQGNSA. The CDR3 has 16 residues. V shed 5 bases and J 7 bases; nucleotides not matched to a gene: 17. DNA for the CDR3: TGTGCCAGCAGCCCGGACACGGGGGGAGGGCCTAGGGAGCAGTACTTC. This codes for CASSPDTGGGPREQYF.

With respect to this clonotype: It may be a read error: a sequence one base away is much more abundant. This chain connects TRBV11-2 to TRBJ2-2, with 7 nucleotides matching TRBD2. This CDR3 is 15 amino acids long. V dropped 0 bases and J dropped 5; count of bases not matched to a gene: 3. Germline CDR1 is SGHAT and CDR2 is FQNNGV. CDR3 nucleotide sequence: TGTGCCAGCAGCTTAGAGGGGGGAGGGACCGGGGAGCTGTTTTTT. Translated, it gives CASSLEGGGTGELFF.

This clonotype was seen at least ten times. The rearrangement links TRBV11-2 to TRBJ2-1; D remains ambiguous. V shed 6 bases and J shed 4 bases, with 10 bases lying between them. The CDR3 consists of 13 residues. Germline CDR1 is SGHAT and CDR2 is FQNNGV. CDR3 region: CASRPGSYNEQFF. In DNA form, the CDR3 reads TGTGCCAGCAGGCCGGGCTCTTACAATGAGCAGTTCTTC.

This clonotype occurred many times. V is TRBV12-3 or TRBV12-4 and J is TRBJ2-3; 11 bases are shared with TRBD2. The CDR3 covers 16 residues. The V gene end was trimmed by 5 bases and the J gene end by 3 bases; junction bases not matched to a gene: 7. CDR3 DNA sequence: TGTGCCAGCAGTCAACTAGCGGGAGTATATACAGATACGCAGTATTTT. Amino acids: CASSQLAGVYTDTQYF.

This clonotype has at least ten counts. The chain carries TRBV2 and TRBJ1-2; a weak D match, TRBD1 (6 bases). The V end lost 4 bases, the J end lost 4 bases, and 13 bases lay between the germline ends. The germline gives CDR1 SNHLY, CDR2 FYNNEI. This CDR3 spans 14 amino acids. Here the CDR3 reads CASSAQGRRYGYTF. As DNA, the CDR3 is TGTGCCAGCAGTGCCCAGGGGAGACGCTATGGCTACACCTTC.

Concerning this clonotype itself: A much larger clone is a single base away; this may be a read error. The chain joins TRBV20-1 to TRBJ2-7; 7 positions agree with TRBD1. This CDR3 has 16 residues. CDR1 is DFQATT and CDR2 is SNEGSKA in the germline V gene (reference sequence). With 5 bases clipped from V and 7 bases from J, the junction kept 20 bases outside the gene matches. DNA for the CDR3: TGCAGTGCTGGATCTCCCACCGGGACAGCGTCTGTAGAGCAGTACTTC. This encodes CSAGSPTGTASVEQYF.

In regard to this clonotype: Here the CDR3 omits its conserved ending phenylalanine or tryptophan, so a read error is the likely source. The chain employs TRBV9 and TRBJ1-2; no reliable D call. The CDR3 consists of 13 residues. Germline assignment: CDR1 SGDLS and CDR2 YYNGEE. The CDR3 DNA reads as TGTGTCAGCAGCGTAGATGAAACTTATGGCTACACCTCC. Amino acids: CVSSVDETYGYTS.

This clonotype was detected only once. V and J are TRBV19 and TRBJ2-7; tentative D call: TRBD1 (7 bases). This CDR3 has 13 amino acids. Trimming shortened V by 3 bases and J by 6 bases, and 12 bases separated the two germline ends. Germline CDR1 LNHDA, CDR2 SQIVND (reference sequence). The CDR3 loop reads CASSIGQGGEQYF. DNA for the CDR3: TGTGCCAGTAGTATCGGGCAGGGGGGCGAGCAGTACTTC.

CDR3 residues: CATYHMGSEQYF. Here the CDR3 DNA reads TGCGCCACCTATCACATGGGCAGCGAGCAGTACTTC. This chain joins TRBV10-2 and TRBJ2-7; D is uncertain. The CDR3 loop spans 12 amino acids. Germline values: CDR1 WSHSY, CDR2 SAAADI. V lost 10 bases and J 6 bases, leaving 16 bases between the germline ends.

V and J are TRBV15 and TRBJ2-3; D perhaps matches TRBD1 (5 bases). The CDR3 runs 13 residues. Germline CDR1 reads LNHNV; CDR2 reads YYDKDF (reference sequence). Trimming removed 5 bases at V and 6 bases at J, with 12 bases between. The CDR3 sequence: CATSGQGGDTQYF. The CDR3 DNA reads as TGTGCCACCAGCGGACAAGGTGGTGATACGCAGTATTTT.

A note on this clonotype: A much larger clone differs from this one at a single base, so this may be a read error. CDR3 nucleotide sequence: TGTGCCAGCAGCTTGGTAGGCCTAGCGAGCGCCACCGGGGAGCTGTTTTTT. Translated, it gives CASSLVGLASATGELFF. The chain employs TRBV5-5 and TRBJ2-2; D is possibly TRBD2 (6 bases). From germline, CDR1 is SGHKS and CDR2 YYEKEE (reference sequence). V lost 0 bases to trimming and J lost 4 bases, with 16 bases between them. This CDR3 has 17 amino acids.

This clonotype was counted between two and nine times. J is TRBJ1-2 and V is TRBV7-9, with D tentatively TRBD1 (6 bases). Germline CDR1 reads SEHNR; CDR2 reads FQNEAQ (reference sequence). V was cut by 5 bases and J by 5 bases, with 30 bases left in between. The length of the CDR3 is 19 residues. CDR3 residues: CASSLLSRDTIIRAYGYTF. In nucleotides, the CDR3 is TGTGCCAGCAGCCTACTTTCCCGGGACACGATCATTCGGGCTTATGGCTACACCTTC.

The chain employs TRBV10-1 and TRBJ2-7; D tentatively reads TRBD1 or TRBD2 (5 bases each). Germline assignment: CDR1 WNHNN and CDR2 SYGVQD (reference sequence). The length of the CDR3 is 14 residues. The CDR3 DNA follows: TGCGCAACCAAACTGGTTGAGGGGCGCTACGAGCAGTACTTC. This codes for CATKLVEGRYEQYF.

Worth noting for this clonotype: At one boundary the junction diverges from the germline segment, which might be a read error. This sequence joins TRBV7-2 and TRBJ1-1; 7 bases agree with TRBD1. CDR1 and CDR2 from the germline V gene are SGHTA and FQGNSA. The CDR3 consists of 15 residues. CDR3 nucleotides: TGTGCCCGCAGCTTAAACAGGGGTGGGGACACTGAAGCTTTCTTT. Protein product: CARSLNRGGDTEAFF.

The V gene is TRBV11-2, the J gene TRBJ1-1; no definite D call. The germline V gene encodes CDR1 SGHAT and CDR2 FQNNGV. The CDR3 totals 14 residues. The V and J ends lost 1 base and 0 bases respectively, with 6 bases between them. The CDR3 loop reads CASSLVSVNTEAFF. DNA of the CDR3: TGTGCCAGCAGCTTAGTTTCTGTGAACACTGAAGCTTTCTTT.

This clonotype was seen at least ten times. The chain combines TRBV15 with TRBJ1-2; no firm D call. V was cut by 0 bases and J by 6 bases, with 11 bases left in between. The CDR3 is 14 amino acids. Per germline, CDR1 LNHNV and CDR2 YYDKDF (reference sequence). The CDR3 sequence: CATSRDGRQDGYTF. For the CDR3, the DNA is TGTGCCACCAGCAGAGATGGGCGGCAGGATGGCTACACCTTC.

This clonotype was detected ten times or more. The chain uses TRBV3-1 and TRBJ1-3; no firm D call. V gave up 1 base and J gave up 0 bases, with 10 bases separating them. CDR3 length: 16 amino acids. Germline CDR1 reads LGHDT; CDR2 reads YNNKEL (reference sequence). The CDR3 loop is CASSQVQEFSGNTIYF. Here the CDR3 DNA reads TGTGCCAGCAGCCAAGTTCAGGAGTTCTCTGGAAACACCATATATTTT.

This clonotype showed up just a few times. The conserved phenylalanine or tryptophan is not found at the CDR3 terminus, so this likely reflects a read error. It is unclear where the CDR3 begins or ends on the DNA, so no DNA is shown, and the CDR3 is as TCRdb lists it. The CDR3 loop is CALGTPLEAVG. The rearrangement uses TRBV25-1 and TRBJ1-1; TRBD1 is taken as the D call from the table, unchecked against the DNA. Inclusive of both ends, the CDR3 amounts to 11 amino acids. CDR1 and CDR2 (germline): MGHDK, SYGVNS.

This clonotype was seen once. V and J are TRBV5-1 and TRBJ2-7; 9 positions agree with TRBD2. V was clipped by 4 bases and J by 3 bases; unmatched bases: 5. The CDR3 is 14 amino acids. CDR1 and CDR2 from the germline V gene are SGHRS and YFSETQ. The CDR3 DNA reads as TGCGCCAGCAGCCCCGTAGCGGGAGTCTACGAGCAGTACTTC. This encodes CASSPVAGVYEQYF.